Listed here are 9 T cell receptor beta chains from one sample, sequenced in a study of technical replicates of blood from several donors. Here immunoSEQ multiplex PCR was the method, and the copy in TCRdb shows in-frame clones only, minus some. This table holds around 76,000 clones, around 90% found once. The sample taken for sequencing was T cells isolated from PBMCs. Receptors were obtained from a human donor in good health.

The chain combines TRBV7-9 with TRBJ1-1; 9 bases match TRBD1. The germline V gene encodes CDR1 SEHNR and CDR2 FQNEAQ (reference sequence). CDR3 length: 18 amino acids. V dropped 5 bases and J dropped 5; count of bases not matched to a gene: 18. CDR3 in DNA: TGTGCCAGCAGCCCGACCATATCCATCACAGGGGGCGGTACTGAAGCTTTCTTT. It codes for CASSPTISITGGGTEAFF.

CDR3 amino acids: CASSLTGVSEAFF. CDR3 DNA: TGCGCCAGCAGCTTGACGGGAGTCTCTGAAGCTTTCTTT. The V call is TRBV5-1, the J call TRBJ1-1; D not certain. The CDR3 runs 13 residues. The germline V gene has CDR1 SGHRS and CDR2 YFSETQ. Trimming cost V 1 base and J 6 bases, with 10 bases left between them.

The CDR3 protein is CSVLPQGGEKLFF. The CDR3 coding sequence is TGCAGCGTTCTACCGCAGGGAGGGGAAAAACTGTTTTTT. The V and J genes are TRBV29-1 and TRBJ1-4, with a possible D match to TRBD1 (5 bases). Germline assignment: CDR1 SQVTM and CDR2 ANQGSEA. The CDR3 extends over 13 amino acids. V lost 5 bases and J 8 bases, leaving 15 bases between the germline ends.

The chain recombines TRBV19 with TRBJ1-2, with D tentatively TRBD1 (6 bases). Trimming removed 6 bases at V and 2 bases at J, with 7 bases between. Germline CDR1 is LNHDA and CDR2 is SQIVND (reference sequence). This CDR3 comprises 12 residues. CDR3 protein: CASRQGNYGYTF. CDR3 sequence (DNA): TGTGCCAGTAGACAGGGAAACTATGGCTACACCTTC.

The chain couples TRBV9 to TRBJ2-2; D not certain. The CDR3 consists of 13 residues. Trimming took 3 bases from V and 4 from J, leaving 7 bases between them. Germline V gene data show CDR1 as SGDLS and CDR2 as YYNGEE. This chain's CDR3 is CASSARGTGELFF. The CDR3 coding sequence is TGTGCCAGCAGCGCCAGAGGCACCGGGGAGCTGTTTTTT.

This clone was picked up a small number of times. The genes are TRBV27 and TRBJ1-1; D is ambiguous. This CDR3 contains 13 residues. The germline V and J ends were trimmed by 0 bases and 2 bases, with 4 bases remaining between them. Looked up from germline, CDR1 is MNHEY and CDR2 is SMNVEV (reference sequence). The CDR3 sequence is CASSLSANTEAFF. The DNA for the CDR3 is TGTGCCAGCAGTTTATCGGCAAACACTGAAGCTTTCTTT.

The chain has TRBV7-2 and TRBJ2-1, with a weak D call TRBD2 (5 bases). The germline V gene encodes CDR1 SGHTA and CDR2 FQGNSA. V lost 2 bases, J lost 9 bases, and 11 bases lay in between. This CDR3 is 13 amino acids long. The CDR3 region has the DNA TGTGCCAGCAGCTTAAACGGGAACGGTGAGCAGTTCTTC. Protein: CASSLNGNGEQFF.

This clone showed up just once. V is TRBV4-1 and J is TRBJ1-4; D may be TRBD1 (5 bases). From germline, CDR1 is MGHRA and CDR2 YSYEKL. V lost 6 bases and J lost 5, with 13 bases in between. The CDR3 extends over 14 amino acids. DNA for the CDR3: TGCGCCAGCAGACACCAGGGTACCAATGAAAAACTGTTTTTT. Translating gives CASRHQGTNEKLFF.

This chain joins TRBV2 and TRBJ2-7, with 8 bases matching TRBD1. Looked up from germline, CDR1 is SNHLY and CDR2 is FYNNEI. The CDR3 length is 13 residues. The V and J ends lost 8 bases and 2 bases, in that order; junction bases with no gene match: 5. DNA of the CDR3: TGTGCCAGCGGCGGGACAGGCACCTACGAGCAGTACTTC. Residues: CASGGTGTYEQYF. Looking up the rest from reference TRBV2 and TRBJ2-7 gives the full variable domain: EPEVTQTPSHQVTQMGQEVILRCVPISNHLYFYWYRQILGQKVEFLVSFYNNEISEKSEIFDDQFSVERPDGSNFTLKIRSTKLEDSAMYFCASGGTGTYEQYFGPGTRLTVT.